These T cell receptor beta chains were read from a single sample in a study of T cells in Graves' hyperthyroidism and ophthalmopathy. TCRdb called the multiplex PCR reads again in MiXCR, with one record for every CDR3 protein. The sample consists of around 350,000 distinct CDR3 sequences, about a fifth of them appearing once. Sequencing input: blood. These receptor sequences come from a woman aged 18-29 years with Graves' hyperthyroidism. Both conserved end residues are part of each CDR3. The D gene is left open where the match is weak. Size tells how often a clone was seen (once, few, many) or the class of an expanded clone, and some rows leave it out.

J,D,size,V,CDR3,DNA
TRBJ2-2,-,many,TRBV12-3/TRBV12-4,CASSPTGYGELFF,TGTGCCAGCAGCCCTACAGGGTACGGGGAGCTGTTTTTT
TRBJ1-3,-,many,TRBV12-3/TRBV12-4,CASSLGRGASSGNTIYF,TGTGCCAGCAGTTTAGGACGGGGGGCCTCCTCTGGAAACACCATATATTTT
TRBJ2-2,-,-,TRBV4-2,CASSLGETGELLF,TGTGCCAGCAGCCTCGGGGAGACCGGGGAGCTGTTGTTT
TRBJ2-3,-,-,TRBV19,CASSIRRPTSGDTQYF,TGTGCCAGTAGTATCAGAAGGCCTACGTCGGGAGATACGCAGTATTTT
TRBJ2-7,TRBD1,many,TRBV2,CASSGTGRNEQYF,TGTGCCAGCAGTGGGACAGGGAGGAACGAGCAGTACTTC
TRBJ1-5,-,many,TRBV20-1,CSARERRVNQPQHF,TGCAGTGCTAGAGAGAGGAGGGTGAATCAGCCCCAGCATTTT
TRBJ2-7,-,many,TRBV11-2,CASSVDQGGYEQYF,TGTGCCAGCAGCGTCGACCAGGGCGGCTACGAGCAGTACTTC
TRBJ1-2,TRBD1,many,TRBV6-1,CASPPGTGFLSGYTF,TGTGCCAGCCCCCCGGGGACAGGCTTTTTGAGCGGCTACACCTTC
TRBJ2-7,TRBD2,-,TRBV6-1,CASSISGAPNEQYF,TGTGCCAGCAGTATTAGCGGGGCCCCAAACGAGCAGTACTTC
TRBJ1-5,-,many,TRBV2,CASSVSRNNQPQHF,TGTGCCAGCAGTGTAAGCAGAAACAATCAGCCCCAGCATTTT
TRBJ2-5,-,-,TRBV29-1,CSGSLGVGETQYF,TGCAGCGGGTCGCTGGGGGTTGGAGAGACCCAGTACTTC
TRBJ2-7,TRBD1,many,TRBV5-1,CASSSHGQGYEQYF,TGCGCCAGCAGCTCTCATGGACAGGGCTACGAGCAGTACTTC
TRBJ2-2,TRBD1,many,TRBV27,CASSLAGTAKTTGELFF,TGTGCCAGCAGTTTGGCCGGGACAGCAAAAACGACCGGGGAGCTGTTTTTT
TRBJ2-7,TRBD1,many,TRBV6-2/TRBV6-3,CASTGQGAREQYF,TGTGCCAGCACCGGACAGGGGGCTCGGGAGCAGTACTTC
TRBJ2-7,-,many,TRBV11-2,CASSSGGSREQYF,TGTGCCAGCAGCTCCGGCGGCTCACGGGAGCAGTACTTC
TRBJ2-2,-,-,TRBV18,CASSPRTGSNTGELFF,TGTGCCAGCTCACCAAGGACCGGGTCGAACACCGGGGAGCTGTTTTTT
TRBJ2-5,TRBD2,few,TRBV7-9,CASTHSGGLSQETQYF,TGTGCCAGCACCCATAGCGGGGGTCTAAGCCAAGAGACCCAGTACTTC
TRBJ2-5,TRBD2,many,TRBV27,CASRTANLLAGGKETQYF,TGTGCCAGCAGGACAGCCAATTTACTAGCGGGGGGAAAAGAGACCCAGTACTTC
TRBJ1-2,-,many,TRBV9,CASSGTPGVGGYTF,TGTGCCAGCAGCGGAACCCCGGGGGTAGGAGGCTACACCTTC
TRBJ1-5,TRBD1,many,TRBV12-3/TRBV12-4,CASARGLDNQPQHF,TGTGCCAGCGCCAGGGGGCTGGACAATCAGCCCCAGCATTTT
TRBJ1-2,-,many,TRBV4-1,CASSRNYISESRDLYGYTF,TGCGCCAGCAGCCGAAATTATATTTCAGAAAGCAGAGATCTCTATGGCTACACCTTC
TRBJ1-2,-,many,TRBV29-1,CSVEFGSSQRSF,TGCAGCGTTGAGTTTGGGTCGAGTCAGAGGAGCTTC
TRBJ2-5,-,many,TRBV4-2,CASSQDLGREETQYF,TGTGCCAGCAGCCAAGATCTAGGCAGAGAAGAGACCCAGTACTTC
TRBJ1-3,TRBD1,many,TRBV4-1,CASSQVSGQGGNTIYF,TGCGCCAGCAGCCAAGTAAGCGGACAGGGAGGAAACACCATATATTTT
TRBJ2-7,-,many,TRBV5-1,CASSLAAGRDEQYF,TGCGCCAGCAGCTTGGCCGCGGGAAGGGACGAGCAGTACTTC
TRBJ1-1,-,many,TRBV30,CAWRWLPNTEAFF,TGTGCCTGGAGGTGGCTCCCGAACACTGAAGCTTTCTTT
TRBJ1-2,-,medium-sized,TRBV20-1,CSARGGYRDGYTF,TGCAGTGCTAGAGGCGGCTACAGGGACGGCTACACCTTC
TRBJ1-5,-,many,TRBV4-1,CASSQPGRVNQPQHF,TGCGCCAGCAGCCAGCCGGGACGGGTAAATCAGCCCCAGCATTTT
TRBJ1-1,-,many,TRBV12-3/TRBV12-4,CASSRDQVNTEAFF,TGTGCCAGCAGTCGGGACCAAGTGAACACTGAAGCTTTCTTT
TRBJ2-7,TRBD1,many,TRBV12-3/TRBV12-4,CASSFGQAKYEQYF,TGTGCCAGCAGCTTCGGACAGGCGAAGTACGAGCAGTACTTC
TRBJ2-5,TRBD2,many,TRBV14,CASSQRLAGQETQYF,TGTGCCAGCAGCCAACGACTAGCGGGCCAAGAGACCCAGTACTTC
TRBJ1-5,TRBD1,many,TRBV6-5,CASSYRDRGGQPQHF,TGTGCCAGCAGTTACCGGGACAGGGGGGGACAGCCCCAGCATTTT
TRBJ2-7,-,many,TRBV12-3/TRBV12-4,CASSLVGGFEQYF,TGTGCCAGCAGTTTAGTCGGTGGGTTCGAGCAGTACTTC
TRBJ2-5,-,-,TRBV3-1,CASSQIAPETQYF,TGTGCCAGCAGCCAAATAGCTCCGGAGACCCAGTACTTC
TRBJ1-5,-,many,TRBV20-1,CSATTWTQSRYQPQHF,TGCAGTGCTACTACTTGGACTCAAAGTCGGTATCAGCCCCAGCATTTT
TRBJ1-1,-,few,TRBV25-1,CASSGGVQLEAFF,TGTGCCAGCAGTGGCGGGGTCCAACTAGAAGCTTTCTTT
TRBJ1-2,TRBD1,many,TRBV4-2,CASSHAGQPGYTF,TGTGCCAGCAGCCATGCGGGACAGCCTGGCTACACCTTC
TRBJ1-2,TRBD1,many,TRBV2,CASRRTGERIYGYTF,TGTGCCAGCAGAAGAACAGGGGAGCGTATTTATGGCTACACCTTC
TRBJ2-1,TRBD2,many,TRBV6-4,CASSDGVAGGHNEQFF,TGTGCCAGCAGTGACGGGGTAGCGGGGGGGCACAATGAGCAGTTCTTC
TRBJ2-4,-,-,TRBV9,CASSVAGQNKNIQYF,TGTGCCAGCAGCGTAGCTGGTCAAAACAAAAACATTCAGTACTTC
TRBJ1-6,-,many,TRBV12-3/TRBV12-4,CASLPGRLGSPLHF,TGTGCCAGCCTACCCGGGCGGTTGGGCTCACCCCTCCACTTT
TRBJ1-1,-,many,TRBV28,CASSFSLGGTGETEAFF,TGTGCCAGCAGTTTTTCCCTGGGGGGTACCGGCGAAACTGAAGCTTTCTTT
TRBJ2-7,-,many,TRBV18,CASSPDGGKLIQPYF,TGTGCCAGCTCACCCGATGGGGGCAAACTAATCCAGCCGTACTTC
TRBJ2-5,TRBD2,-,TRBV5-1,CASSLAGGMYQETQYF,TGCGCCAGCAGCTTGGCCGGGGGGATGTACCAAGAGACCCAGTACTTC
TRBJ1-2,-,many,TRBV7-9,CASSFGTGAPTF,-
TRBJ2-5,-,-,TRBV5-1,CASSLRTTGGETQYF,TGCGCCAGCAGCTTGCGAACGACGGGTGGAGAGACCCAGTACTTC
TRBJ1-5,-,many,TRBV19,CASSIGQNQPQHF,TGTGCCAGTAGTATCGGGCAAAATCAGCCCCAGCATTTT
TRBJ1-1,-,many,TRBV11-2,CASSNKDSSVNTEAFF,TGTGCCAGCAGCAATAAGGACAGTTCTGTGAACACTGAAGCTTTCTTT
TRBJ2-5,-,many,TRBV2,CASSVDLAKGETQYF,TGTGCCAGCAGTGTTGATTTAGCAAAGGGAGAGACCCAGTACTTC
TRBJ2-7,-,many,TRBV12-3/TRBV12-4,CASSPLYEQYF,TGTGCCAGCAGTCCTCTATACGAGCAGTACTTC
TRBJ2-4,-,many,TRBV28,CASSSPGAAKWNIQYF,TGTGCCAGCAGTTCCCCCGGCGCGGCCAAATGGAACATTCAGTACTTC
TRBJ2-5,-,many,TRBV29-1,CSVEDWRKGETQYF,TGCAGCGTTGAAGATTGGCGGAAGGGAGAGACCCAGTACTTC
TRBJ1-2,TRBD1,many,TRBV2,CASSAGQGDGYTF,TGTGCCAGCAGTGCAGGACAGGGGGATGGCTACACCTTC
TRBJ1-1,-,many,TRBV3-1,CASSPRGLDTEAFF,TGTGCCAGCAGCCCCAGGGGCCTGGACACTGAAGCTTTCTTT
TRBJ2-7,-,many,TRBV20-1,CSAPIRASGEQYF,TGCAGTGCTCCCATCAGGGCGTCCGGCGAGCAGTACTTC
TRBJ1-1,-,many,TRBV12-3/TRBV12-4,CASSLQAPYAAFF,TGTGCCAGCAGTTTACAAGCACCTTACGCGGCTTTCTTT
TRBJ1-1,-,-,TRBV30,CARIGRWTEAFF,TGTGCCCGGATCGGCAGATGGACTGAAGCTTTCTTT
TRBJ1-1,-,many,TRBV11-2,CASSLATGKVEAFF,TGTGCCAGCAGCTTAGCTACAGGGAAAGTAGAAGCTTTCTTT
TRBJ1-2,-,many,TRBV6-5,CASSYSFRTTNYGYTF,TGTGCCAGCAGTTACTCGTTTAGGACTACTAACTATGGCTACACCTTC